These 8 T cell receptor beta chains share one sample of origin, sequenced in a study of spatial heterogeneity in lung cancer. TCRdb re-called the 5' RACE reads through MiXCR, storing one row per CDR3 protein. The table has some 6,000 distinct CDR3 sequences, less than 15% seen once; the top ten hold 11%. The study's findings and limits: It was found that expanded intratumoral alpha and beta TCR counts tracked tumor mutation counts.

These receptors have no known antigen. Time point defined: sample taken at primary tumor resection. The sequenced sample was lung tumor tissue, obtained at surgery. The origin of the receptors is a male donor with early-stage non-small cell lung cancer.

This clonotype was found many times. The library was designed around alpha chains, so this beta chain is a stray read whose abundance carries little weight. The chain uses TRBV12-3 or TRBV12-4 and TRBJ2-1; 12 nucleotides align to TRBD2. The V and J ends lost 5 bases and 4 bases, in that order; junction bases with no gene match: 18. This CDR3 comprises 20 residues. The CDR3 sequence is CASSPAASGRARGGYNEQFF. The CDR3 DNA reads TGTGCCAGCAGTCCCGCCGCTAGCGGGAGGGCTCGAGGGGGGTACAATGAGCAGTTCTTC.

This clonotype is medium-sized. This beta chain lies outside the target of a library built for alpha chains; its clone size means little. DNA of the CDR3: TGTGCCAGCAAGGCCATCTCTGGAAACACCATATATTTT. Translation: CASKAISGNTIYF. The chain recombines TRBV6-5 with TRBJ1-3; D uncertain. In germline, CDR1 is MNHEY, CDR2 SVGAGI. V was pared by 7 bases and J by 0 bases, with 7 bases between. This CDR3 has 13 amino acids.

This clonotype counts as medium-sized. Because the library targeted alpha chains, this beta chain is an off-target read whose size means little. This sequence joins TRBV5-5 and TRBJ2-7, with TRBD1 matching over 10 bases. Germline values: CDR1 SGHKS, CDR2 YYEKEE (reference sequence). V shed 2 bases and J 6 bases; nucleotides not matched to a gene: 5. This CDR3 has 14 amino acids. This CDR3 reads CASSFGTGAAEQYF. In DNA, the CDR3 is TGTGCCAGCAGCTTCGGGACAGGGGCTGCCGAGCAGTACTTC.

This clonotype was seen at least ten times. In a library made to pick up alpha chains, this beta chain is a stray read with a size that means little. The rearrangement links TRBV2 to TRBJ2-3; TRBD2 is a possible D gene (6 bases). Trimming pared 5 bases from V and 0 bases from J, leaving 12 bases between. The germline gives CDR1 SNHLY, CDR2 FYNNEI. There are 15 residues in the CDR3. The CDR3 DNA sequence: TGTGCCAGCAGTTCGGGCGGGGCAAGCACAGATACGCAGTATTTT. Translated: CASSSGGASTDTQYF.

This clonotype was counted only a few times. In a library made to pick up alpha chains, this beta chain is a stray read with a size that means little. The chain couples TRBV7-3 to TRBJ1-1, with TRBD1 matching over 7 bases. CDR3 length: 14 residues. V lost 5 bases to trimming and J lost 1 base; unmatched junction nucleotides: 4. The germline gives CDR1 SGHTA, CDR2 FQGTGA. CDR3 sequence reads: CASSPTGTNTEAFF. DNA for the CDR3: TGTGCCAGCAGCCCGACAGGGACGAACACTGAAGCTTTCTTT.

This clonotype qualifies as medium-sized. Being off target in a library aimed at alpha chains, this beta chain has a size of little meaning. The chain links TRBV10-3 to TRBJ2-7, with 10 bases aligning to TRBD1. V lost 6 bases and J lost 4; bases outside the gene matches: 0. This CDR3 is 12 amino acids long. In germline, CDR1 is ENHRY, CDR2 SYGVKD. The CDR3 bases are TGTGCCATCAGGGACAGGGGGTACGAGCAGTACTTC. It codes for CAIRDRGYEQYF.

As to this clonotype: Since the library was made to target alpha chains, this beta chain is a stray read and its abundance is not meaningful. V gene TRBV3-1 combines with J gene TRBJ2-7; TRBD1 aligns across 7 bases. This CDR3 has 12 amino acids. Germline-derived CDR1 and CDR2 are LGHDT and YNNKEL (reference sequence). The V gene end was trimmed by 3 bases and the J gene end by 7 bases; junction bases not matched to a gene: 3. In nucleotides, the CDR3 is TGTGCCAGCAGCCAGGGACAGACAGAGCAGTACGTC. As protein: CASSQGQTEQYV.

This clonotype is deemed medium-sized (0.01 to 0.1%). Because the library targeted alpha chains, this beta chain is an off-target read whose size means little. The V call is TRBV5-1, the J call TRBJ2-1; either TRBD1 or TRBD2 may supply D (5 bases each). The ends were cut back, 4 bases at V and 8 bases at J, with 19 bases in the middle. Germline lookup yields CDR1 SGHRS and CDR2 YFSETQ. The CDR3 covers 15 residues. CDR3 DNA sequence: TGCGCCAGCAGCCGCGACCCGATGGGGGACGATGAGCAGTTCTTC. This codes for CASSRDPMGDDEQFF. The complete variable domain, with remaining parts taken from reference TRBV5-1 and TRBJ2-1, reads KAGVTQTPRYLIKTRGQQVTLSCSPISGHRSVSWYQQTPGQGLQFLFEYFSETQRNKGNFPGRFSGRQFSNSRSEMNVSTLELGDSALYLCASSRDPMGDDEQFFGPGTRLTVL.